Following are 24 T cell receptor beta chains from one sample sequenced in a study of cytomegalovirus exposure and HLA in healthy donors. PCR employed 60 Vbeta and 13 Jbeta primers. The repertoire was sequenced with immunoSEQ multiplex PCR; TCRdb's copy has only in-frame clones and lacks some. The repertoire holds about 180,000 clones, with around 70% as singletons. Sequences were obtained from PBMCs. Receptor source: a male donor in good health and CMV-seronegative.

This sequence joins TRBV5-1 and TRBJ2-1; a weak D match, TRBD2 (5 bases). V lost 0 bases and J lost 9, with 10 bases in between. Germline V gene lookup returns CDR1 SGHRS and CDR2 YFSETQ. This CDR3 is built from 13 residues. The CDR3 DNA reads TGCGCCAGCAGCTTGGTGGCTAGCCCTGAGCAGTTCTTC. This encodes CASSLVASPEQFF. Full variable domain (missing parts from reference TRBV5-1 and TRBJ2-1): KAGVTQTPRYLIKTRGQQVTLSCSPISGHRSVSWYQQTPGQGLQFLFEYFSETQRNKGNFPGRFSGRQFSNSRSEMNVSTLELGDSALYLCASSLVASPEQFFGPGTRLTVL.

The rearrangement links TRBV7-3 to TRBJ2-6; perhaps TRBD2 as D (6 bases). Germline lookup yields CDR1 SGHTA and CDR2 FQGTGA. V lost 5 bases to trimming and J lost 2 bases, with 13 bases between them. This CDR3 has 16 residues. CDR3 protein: CASSLLGGTGANVLTF. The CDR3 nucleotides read TGTGCCAGCAGCCTCCTCGGGGGTACTGGGGCCAACGTCCTGACTTTC.

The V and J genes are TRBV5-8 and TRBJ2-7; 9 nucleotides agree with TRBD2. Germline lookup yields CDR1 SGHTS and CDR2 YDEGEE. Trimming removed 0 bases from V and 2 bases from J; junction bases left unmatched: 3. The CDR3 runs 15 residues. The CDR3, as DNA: TGTGCCAGCAGCTTGGTGGTAGCGGGAGCCTACGAGCAGTACTTC. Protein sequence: CASSLVVAGAYEQYF. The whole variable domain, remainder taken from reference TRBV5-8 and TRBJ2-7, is EAGVTQSPTHLIKTRGQQATLRCSPISGHTSVYWYQQALGLGLQFLLWYDEGEERNRGNFPPRFSGRQFPNYSSELNVNALELEDSALYLCASSLVVAGAYEQYFGPGTRLTVT.

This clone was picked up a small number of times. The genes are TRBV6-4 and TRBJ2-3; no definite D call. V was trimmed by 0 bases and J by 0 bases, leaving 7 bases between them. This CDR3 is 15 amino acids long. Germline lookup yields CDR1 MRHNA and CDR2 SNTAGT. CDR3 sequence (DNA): TGTGCCAGCAGTGACTCGGCGGAAAGCACAGATACGCAGTATTTT. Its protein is CASSDSAESTDTQYF.

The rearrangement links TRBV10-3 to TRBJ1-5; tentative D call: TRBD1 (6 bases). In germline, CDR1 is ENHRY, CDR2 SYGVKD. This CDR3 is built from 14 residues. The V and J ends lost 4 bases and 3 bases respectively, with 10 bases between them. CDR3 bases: TGTGCCATCAGTGCACGGGACACCAATCAGCCCCAGCATTTT. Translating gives CAISARDTNQPQHF.

CDR3 protein: CAWSPPRGRGEKLFF. The CDR3 nucleotides are TGTGCCTGGAGTCCCCCTCGGGGTCGGGGTGAAAAACTGTTTTTT. V and J are TRBV30 and TRBJ1-4; D unresolved. Germline-derived CDR1 and CDR2 are GTSNPN and SVGIG (reference sequence). Trimming removed 2 bases at V and 7 bases at J, with 17 bases between. The CDR3 contains 15 residues.

The CDR3 DNA follows: TGCGCCAGCAGCCCCCGAGGGAAGTCGGGCGGCACTGAAGCTTTCTTT. This gives the protein CASSPRGKSGGTEAFF. The V and J genes are TRBV4-3 and TRBJ1-1, with D uncertain. From germline, CDR1 is LGHNA and CDR2 YSLEER. V shed 4 bases and J shed 4 bases, with 19 bases lying between them. CDR3 length equals 16 residues.

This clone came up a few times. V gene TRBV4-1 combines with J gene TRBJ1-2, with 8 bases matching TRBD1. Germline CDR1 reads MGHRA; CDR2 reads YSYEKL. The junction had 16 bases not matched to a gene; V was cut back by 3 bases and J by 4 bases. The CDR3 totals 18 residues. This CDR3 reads CASSQENRDRRLAYGYTF. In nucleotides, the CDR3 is TGCGCCAGCAGCCAGGAGAACCGGGACAGGCGGCTGGCCTATGGCTACACCTTC.

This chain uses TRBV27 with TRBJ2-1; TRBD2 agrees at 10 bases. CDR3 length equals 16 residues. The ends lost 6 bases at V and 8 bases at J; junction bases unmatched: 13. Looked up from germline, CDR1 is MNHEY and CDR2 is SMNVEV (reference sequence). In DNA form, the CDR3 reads TGTGCCAGCAGGCGTCCGGGACTAGCGCCGCTCGATGAGCAGTTCTTC. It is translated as CASRRPGLAPLDEQFF.

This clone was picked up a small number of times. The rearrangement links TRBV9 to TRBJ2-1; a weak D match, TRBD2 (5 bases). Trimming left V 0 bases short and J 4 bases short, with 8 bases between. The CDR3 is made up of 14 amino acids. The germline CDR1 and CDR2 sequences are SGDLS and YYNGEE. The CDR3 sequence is CASSVGSDYNEQFF. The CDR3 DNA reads TGTGCCAGCAGCGTAGGTAGCGATTACAATGAGCAGTTCTTC.

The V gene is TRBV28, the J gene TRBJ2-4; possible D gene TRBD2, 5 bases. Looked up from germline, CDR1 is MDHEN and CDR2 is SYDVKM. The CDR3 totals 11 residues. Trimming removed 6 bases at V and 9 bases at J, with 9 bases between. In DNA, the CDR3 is TGTGCCAGCAGCCCGGCGGGCATTCAGTACTTC. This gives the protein CASSPAGIQYF. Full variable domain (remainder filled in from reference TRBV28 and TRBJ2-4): DVKVTQSSRYLVKRTGEKVFLECVQDMDHENMFWYRQDPGLGLRLIYFSYDVKMKEKGDIPEGYSVSREKKERFSLILESASTNQTSMYLCASSPAGIQYFGAGTRLSVL.

CDR3 protein: CATAGGFASDEQFF. CDR3 DNA: TGTGCCACCGCGGGGGGGTTCGCAAGCGATGAGCAGTTCTTC. The V and J genes are TRBV15 and TRBJ2-1; TRBD2 matches at 9 bases. The V gene end was trimmed by 8 bases and the J gene end by 8 bases; junction bases not matched to a gene: 10. The CDR3 is made up of 14 amino acids. Per the germline V gene, CDR1 is LNHNV and CDR2 is YYDKDF (reference sequence).

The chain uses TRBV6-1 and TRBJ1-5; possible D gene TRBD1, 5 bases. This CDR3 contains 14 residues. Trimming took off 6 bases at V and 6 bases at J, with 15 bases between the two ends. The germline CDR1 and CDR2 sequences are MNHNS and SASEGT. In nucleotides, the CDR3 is TGTGCCAGCAGAAGTTCGCAGGGTAGTCAGCCCCAGCATTTT. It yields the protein CASRSSQGSQPQHF.

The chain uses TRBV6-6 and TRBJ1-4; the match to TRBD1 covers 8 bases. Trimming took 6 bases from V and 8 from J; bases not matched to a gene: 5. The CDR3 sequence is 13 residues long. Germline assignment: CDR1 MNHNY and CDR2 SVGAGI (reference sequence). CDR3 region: CASSRQGREKLFF. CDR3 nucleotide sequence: TGTGCCAGCAGCCGACAGGGGAGGGAAAAACTGTTTTTT.

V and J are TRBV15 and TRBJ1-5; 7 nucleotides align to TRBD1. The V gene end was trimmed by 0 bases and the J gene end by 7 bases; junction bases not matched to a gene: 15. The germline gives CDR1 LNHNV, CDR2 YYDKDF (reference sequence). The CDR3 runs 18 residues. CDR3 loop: CATSRDSTGQVIRQPQHF. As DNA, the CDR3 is TGTGCCACCAGCAGAGATTCGACAGGACAGGTAATCCGCCAGCCCCAGCATTTT.

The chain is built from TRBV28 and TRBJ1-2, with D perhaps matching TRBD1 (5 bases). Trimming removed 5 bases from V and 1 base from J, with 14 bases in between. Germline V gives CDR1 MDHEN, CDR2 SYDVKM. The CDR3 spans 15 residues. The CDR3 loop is CASSPLTGNNYGYTF. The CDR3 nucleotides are TGTGCCAGCAGTCCCCTTACAGGAAATAACTATGGCTACACCTTC.

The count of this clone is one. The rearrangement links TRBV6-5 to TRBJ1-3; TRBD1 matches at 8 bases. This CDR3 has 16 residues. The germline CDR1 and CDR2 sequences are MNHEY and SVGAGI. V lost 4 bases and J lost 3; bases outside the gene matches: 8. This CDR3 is CASSSIGQGGGNTIYF. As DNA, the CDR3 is TGTGCCAGCAGTTCAATTGGACAGGGCGGTGGAAACACCATATATTTT.

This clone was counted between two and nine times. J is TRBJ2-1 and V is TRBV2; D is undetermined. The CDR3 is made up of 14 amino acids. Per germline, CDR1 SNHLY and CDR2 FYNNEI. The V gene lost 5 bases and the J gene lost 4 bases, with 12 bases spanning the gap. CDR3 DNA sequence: TGTGCCAGCAGTTTTTATCAGGAATACAATGAGCAGTTCTTC. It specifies CASSFYQEYNEQFF.

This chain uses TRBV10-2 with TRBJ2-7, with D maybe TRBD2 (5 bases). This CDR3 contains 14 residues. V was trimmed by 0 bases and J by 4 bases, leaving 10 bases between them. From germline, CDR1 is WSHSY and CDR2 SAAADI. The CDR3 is CASSESGESYEQYF. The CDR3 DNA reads TGCGCCAGCAGTGAGTCCGGGGAATCTTACGAGCAGTACTTC.

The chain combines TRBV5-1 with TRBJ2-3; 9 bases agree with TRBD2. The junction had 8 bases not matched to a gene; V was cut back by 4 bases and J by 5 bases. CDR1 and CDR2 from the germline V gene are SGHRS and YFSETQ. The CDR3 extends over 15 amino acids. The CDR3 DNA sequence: TGCGCCAGCAGCCTTAGCGGGGGAGCACAAGATACGCAGTATTTT. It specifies CASSLSGGAQDTQYF.

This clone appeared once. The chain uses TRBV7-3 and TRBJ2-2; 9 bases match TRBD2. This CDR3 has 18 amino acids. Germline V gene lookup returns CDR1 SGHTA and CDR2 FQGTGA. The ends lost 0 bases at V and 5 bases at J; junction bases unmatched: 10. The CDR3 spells CASSLTSGSVVRTGELFF. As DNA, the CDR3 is TGTGCCAGCAGCTTAACTAGCGGGAGTGTTGTGCGGACCGGGGAGCTGTTTTTT. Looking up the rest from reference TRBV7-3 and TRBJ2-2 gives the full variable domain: GAGVSQTPSNKVTEKGKYVELRCDPISGHTALYWYRQSLGQGPEFLIYFQGTGAADDSGLPNDRFFAVRPEGSVSTLKIQRTERGDSAVYLCASSLTSGSVVRTGELFFGEGSRLTVL.

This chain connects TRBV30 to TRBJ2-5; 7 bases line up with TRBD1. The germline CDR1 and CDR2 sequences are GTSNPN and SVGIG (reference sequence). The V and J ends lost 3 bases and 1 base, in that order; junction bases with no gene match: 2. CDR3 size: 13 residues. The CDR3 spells CAWSRDSQETQYF. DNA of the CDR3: TGTGCCTGGAGCCGGGACAGCCAAGAGACCCAGTACTTC.

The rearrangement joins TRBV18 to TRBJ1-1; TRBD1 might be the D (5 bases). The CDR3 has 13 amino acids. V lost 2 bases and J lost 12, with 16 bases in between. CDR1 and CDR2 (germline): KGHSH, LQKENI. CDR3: CASSPSGETVTFF. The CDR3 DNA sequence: TGTGCCAGCTCACCATCGGGGGAAACGGTTACTTTCTTT. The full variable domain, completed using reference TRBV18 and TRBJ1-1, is NAGVMQNPRHLVRRRGQEARLRCSPMKGHSHVYWYRQLPEEGLKFMVYLQKENIIDESGMPKERFSAEFPKEGPSILRIQQVVRGDSAAYFCASSPSGETVTFFGQGTRLTVV.

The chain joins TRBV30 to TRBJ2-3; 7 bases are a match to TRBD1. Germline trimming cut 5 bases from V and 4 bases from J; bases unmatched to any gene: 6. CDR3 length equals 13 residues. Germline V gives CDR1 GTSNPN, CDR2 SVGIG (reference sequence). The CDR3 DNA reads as TGTGCCTGGGGTAGACAGGGCTCAGATACGCAGTATTTT. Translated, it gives CAWGRQGSDTQYF.